This T cell receptor beta chain derives from a study of human T cells and chemical hapten exposure. As for the study in general: Chiefly female patients presented with alopecia areata, totalis or universalis.

This clonotype has a handful of counts. The time point was: patch test 3, about 24 weeks after DPC sensitization. Documented treatment: therapeutic diphenylcyclopropenone sensitization with weekly scalp DPC. TCRdb recomputed calls from the RACE reads with MiXCR, one row per CDR3 protein. Seen here are roughly 84,000 distinct CDR3 sequences, about a tenth observed once, and the top ten hold roughly 3.7%. J lost 0 bases, V lost 4 bases, and 8 bases had no gene match. Germline V gene lookup returns CDR1 SGHDT and CDR2 YYEEEE. The CDR3 totals 16 residues. The TCR comes from a woman between 50 and 59 years old with alopecia areata. Some clones in this sample may be carry-over from other donors' samples. The chain recombines TRBV5-6 with TRBJ2-3; 7 bases align to TRBD2. This sample comprised whole blood, obtained in connection with sensitization to the hapten diphenylcyclopropenone (DPC). CDR3 coding DNA: TGTGCCAGCAGCACCTCTAGCGGAGCTAGCACAGATACGCAGTATTTT. Protein: CASSTSSGASTDTQYF.